This T cell receptor beta chain stems from a study of T cell responses to AZD1222 COVID-19 vaccine. Study background: Second-dose groups at about 4 or about 12 weeks were pooled. Study-level points and caveats: Donors were chiefly white British, with a greater number of females, and clonal diversity was perhaps underestimated.

Sequencing used immunoSEQ multiplex PCR; TCRdb keeps in-frame clones, though not all of them. This repertoire shows roughly 120,000 clones, less than 90% found once; its top ten account for roughly 8%. Details on this clone: The antigen remains unidentified.

Source: peripheral blood, taken on day 0 of AZD1222 vaccination. This clonotype was sampled from an adult in good health.

The CDR3 sequence: CASSPLVTSTDTQYF. Here the CDR3 DNA reads TGTGCCAGCTCACCCCTGGTAACTAGCACAGATACGCAGTATTTT. The chain has TRBV18 and TRBJ2-3; D gene unclear. CDR3 length: 15 residues. Germline V gives CDR1 KGHSH, CDR2 LQKENI. The ends were cut back, 3 bases at V and 0 bases at J, with 10 bases in the middle.